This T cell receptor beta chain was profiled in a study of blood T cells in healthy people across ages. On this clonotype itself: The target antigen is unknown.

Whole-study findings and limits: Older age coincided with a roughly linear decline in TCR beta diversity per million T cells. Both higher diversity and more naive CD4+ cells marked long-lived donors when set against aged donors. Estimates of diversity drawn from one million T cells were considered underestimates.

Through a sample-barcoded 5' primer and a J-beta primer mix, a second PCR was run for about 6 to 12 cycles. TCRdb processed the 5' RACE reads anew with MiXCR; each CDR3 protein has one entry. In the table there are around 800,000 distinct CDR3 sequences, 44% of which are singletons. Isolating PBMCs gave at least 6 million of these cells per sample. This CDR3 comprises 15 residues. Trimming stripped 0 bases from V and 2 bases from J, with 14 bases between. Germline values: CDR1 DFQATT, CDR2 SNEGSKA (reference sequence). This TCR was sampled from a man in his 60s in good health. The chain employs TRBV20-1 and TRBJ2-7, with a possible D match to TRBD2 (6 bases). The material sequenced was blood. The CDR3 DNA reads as TGCAGTGCTAGAGATAAGGATCGGGGGACCTACGAGCAGTACTTC. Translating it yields CSARDKDRGTYEQYF.